The 10 T cell receptor beta chains presented below share a single source sample, sequenced in a study of cytomegalovirus exposure and HLA in healthy donors. PCR used 60 Vbeta primers and 13 Jbeta primers. TCRdb's table, derived via immunoSEQ multiplex PCR, lists solely in-frame clones and lacks some. The sample has about 130,000 clones, around 74% seen once; the top ten hold around 4.7%. Sequencing was done on a sample of PBMCs. The receptors were sampled from a man aged 18 to 29 in good health and CMV-seropositive.

This clone was detected only once. The chain is built from TRBV2 and TRBJ2-7; TRBD2 might be the D (5 bases). The CDR3 has 13 amino acids. Germline CDR1 is SNHLY and CDR2 is FYNNEI. Trimming cost V 4 bases and J 5 bases, with 12 bases left between them. CDR3 in amino acids: CASSAGGVDEQYF. Written as DNA, the CDR3 is TGTGCCAGCAGTGCCGGAGGAGTCGACGAGCAGTACTTC.

This chain uses TRBV5-1 with TRBJ1-1, with D possibly being TRBD1 (5 bases). This CDR3 contains 14 residues. The V gene's germline CDR1 is SGHRS and CDR2 YFSETQ. Trimming took 2 bases from V and 3 from J, leaving 11 bases between them. The CDR3 here is CASSFYGADTEAFF. The CDR3 region has the DNA TGCGCCAGCAGCTTTTATGGGGCGGACACTGAAGCTTTCTTT.

The chain links TRBV4-2 to TRBJ2-1; 9 bases are shared with TRBD2. This CDR3 has 15 amino acids. V gave up 4 bases and J gave up 4 bases; unmatched junction bases: 5. The germline V gene has CDR1 LGHNA and CDR2 YNFKEQ. The DNA for the CDR3 is TGTGCCAGCAGCCGAAAGCGGGGGGAGTACAATGAGCAGTTCTTC. Encoded protein: CASSRKRGEYNEQFF.

The chain employs TRBV6-4 and TRBJ2-2, with D hard to call. V dropped 4 bases and J dropped 5 bases, with 11 bases sitting between them. Germline values: CDR1 MRHNA, CDR2 SNTAGT. The CDR3 totals 14 residues. The CDR3 DNA reads as TGTGCCAGCAGTGTTGCCCTAGAAACCGGGGAGCTGTTTTTT. It is translated as CASSVALETGELFF.

Comment on this clone: Other DNA sequences in the same sample also yield this CDR3. The chain carries TRBV7-2 and TRBJ2-7; 8 positions match TRBD2. The CDR3 sequence is 14 residues long. The V gene's germline CDR1 is SGHTA and CDR2 FQGNSA. V trimming: 5 bases; J trimming: 0 bases; junction bases outside the gene matches: 3. CDR3 DNA: TGTGCCAGCAGCCGTAGCGGGACCTCCTACGAGCAGTACTTC. This sequence encodes CASSRSGTSYEQYF.

The count of this clone is one. This rearrangement joins TRBV4-3 to TRBJ2-7, with 9 bases matching TRBD2. The junction had 2 bases not matched to a gene; V was cut back by 1 base and J by 1 base. CDR1 and CDR2 from the germline V gene are LGHNA and YSLEER. This CDR3 region has 15 residues. CDR3 coding DNA: TGCGCCAGCAGCCAAGGACTAGCGGCTTCCTACGAGCAGTACTTC. It yields the protein CASSQGLAASYEQYF.

This clone showed up just once. The V call is TRBV5-1, the J call TRBJ2-1, with 8 positions matching TRBD1. Germline trimming cut 4 bases from V and 9 bases from J; bases unmatched to any gene: 12. The CDR3 is 15 residues long. Germline V lookup: CDR1 SGHRS, CDR2 YFSETQ. The CDR3 is CASSPSRTGSSEQFF. As DNA, the CDR3 is TGCGCCAGCAGCCCTAGTCGGACAGGGTCAAGTGAGCAGTTCTTC.

The chain has TRBV12-1 and TRBJ1-1; no DNA check was done on the table's D call, TRBD1. TRBV12-1 is a pseudogene. The CDR3 runs to 17 residues. CDR3: CASSFELSGHWNTEAFF. The DNA for the CDR3 is TGTGCCAGCAGCTTTGAGTTGTCGGGACACTGGAACACTGAAGCTTTCTTT.

The DNA of the CDR3 is TGTGCCAGCAGCGTAGGGGGACTAGCGAGATACAATGAGCAGTTCTTC. It is translated as CASSVGGLARYNEQFF. The V gene is TRBV9, the J gene TRBJ2-1, with TRBD2 matching over 10 bases. V shed 0 bases and J 4 bases; nucleotides not matched to a gene: 4. The CDR3 consists of 16 residues. CDR1 and CDR2 from the germline V gene are SGDLS and YYNGEE.

V gene TRBV2 combines with J gene TRBJ1-5; 7 bases line up with TRBD1. The CDR3 has 14 residues. The V gene end was trimmed by 4 bases and the J gene end by 6 bases; junction bases not matched to a gene: 6. CDR1 is SNHLY, CDR2 FYNNEI, per germline. For the CDR3, the DNA is TGTGCCAGCAGTGCGGAAGGGGGCGCTCAGCCCCAGCATTTT. This encodes CASSAEGGAQPQHF.